Sequencing of this TCR beta chain was carried out in a study of T cells in Graves' hyperthyroidism and ophthalmopathy. This clonotype was seen many times. Its antigen is not identified. Points from the study as a whole: The majority of expanded thyroid clonotypes above 0.001 also appeared in blood.

Among the patients, aged 18 to 65, hyperthyroidism was newly diagnosed and had lasted under 2 months. Diagnosis relied on clinical symptoms, serum thyroxine and TRAb, thyroid ultrasound and orbital computed tomography. The CDR3 regions of TCR beta were amplified from RNA transcripts. The study used the HTBI primer set for a first-round RT-PCR of the TCR CDR3. TCRdb used MiXCR to reprocess the multiplex PCR reads, holding one entry per CDR3 protein. The sample holds roughly 500,000 distinct CDR3 sequences, over 11% seen once. The source of this sequence is a woman aged 30 to 39 with Graves' hyperthyroidism that later progressed to Graves' ophthalmopathy. Specimen: blood.

The CDR3, as DNA: TGTGCCAGTAGTTTCGGGACTAGCGACGGGCAGTACTTC. Its protein product is CASSFGTSDGQYF. The genes are TRBV19 and TRBJ2-7, with 10 positions matching TRBD2. The CDR3 totals 13 residues. Germline V gene data show CDR1 as LNHDA and CDR2 as SQIVND (reference sequence). The trim removed 5 bases at V and 9 bases at J, leaving 7 bases unmatched. The entire variable domain, with the rest obtained from reference TRBV19 and TRBJ2-7, is as follows: DGGITQSPKYLFRKEGQNVTLSCEQNLNHDAMYWYRQDPGQGLRLIYYSQIVNDFQKGDIAEGYSVSREKKESFPLTVTSAQKNPTAFYLCASSFGTSDGQYFGPGTRLTVT.